These 25 T cell receptor beta chains were all obtained from the same sample, sequenced in a study of blood T cell repertoires in COVID-19. Repertoires were generated with immunoSEQ multiplex PCR, while TCRdb's copy carries only in-frame clones and drops some. There are about 320,000 clones in the sample; 90% occur only once, and less than 4% lies in the top ten. Sequenced input: PBMCs or T cells enriched from blood (not recorded which). The receptor set was obtained from a young woman who had been exposed to COVID-19.

CDR3 protein: CASSYPRRQARNHQPQHF. CDR3 sequence (DNA): TGTGCCAGCAGTTACCCGCGCAGACAGGCTCGGAACCATCAGCCCCAGCATTTT. The chain combines TRBV6-2 or TRBV6-3 with TRBJ1-5, with a tentative D call TRBD1 (6 bases). V lost 2 bases to trimming and J lost 5 bases, with 22 bases between them. The CDR3 length is 18 residues. The germline V gene encodes CDR1 MNHEY and CDR2 SVGEGT.

The V call is TRBV7-9, the J call TRBJ1-4; 10 positions agree with TRBD1. V was clipped by 5 bases and J by 0 bases; unmatched bases: 6. CDR3 length: 17 residues. The V gene's germline CDR1 is SEHNR and CDR2 FQNEAQ (reference sequence). DNA for the CDR3: TGTGCCAGCAGCACCGGGACAGGGGCTCCAACTAATGAAAAACTGTTTTTT. Its translation is CASSTGTGAPTNEKLFF.

This chain uses TRBV7-8 with TRBJ2-1; 9 bases fit TRBD1. V shed 1 base, J shed 12 bases, and the junction held 4 bases outside the gene matches. Germline-derived CDR1 and CDR2 are SGHVS and FQNEAQ. The CDR3 runs to 13 residues. This CDR3 reads CASSLGDRATQFF. In DNA form, the CDR3 reads TGTGCCAGCAGCTTAGGGGACAGGGCGACGCAGTTCTTC.

The chain uses TRBV7-2 and TRBJ2-4; TRBD1 matches at 8 bases. This CDR3 contains 17 residues. The germline CDR1 and CDR2 sequences are SGHTA and FQGNSA. Losses at the gene ends were 3 bases for V and 0 bases for J; bases not matched to a gene: 7. CDR3 loop: CASSFDRGPLAKNIQYF. CDR3 in DNA: TGTGCCAGCAGCTTTGACAGGGGACCGCTAGCCAAAAACATTCAGTACTTC.

The J gene is TRBJ2-7, the V gene TRBV9; weak D call: TRBD1 (6 bases). From germline, CDR1 is SGDLS and CDR2 YYNGEE. The CDR3 is made up of 14 amino acids. Trimming cost V 0 bases and J 4 bases, with 11 bases left between them. The CDR3 spells CASSVGTAEYEQYF. CDR3 nucleotides: TGTGCCAGCAGCGTAGGGACAGCGGAGTACGAGCAGTACTTC.

This chain uses TRBV27 with TRBJ1-6; D is undetermined. CDR1 is MNHEY, CDR2 SMNVEV, per germline (reference sequence). Deletions cut 3 bases from V and 7 bases from J, with 10 bases between. The CDR3 spans 14 residues. The CDR3 nucleotides read TGTGCCAGCAGTTTTAACAGAGAAAATTCACCCCTCCACTTT. Its protein product is CASSFNRENSPLHF.

This rearrangement joins TRBV7-6 to TRBJ1-2; D unclear. In germline, CDR1 is SGHVS, CDR2 FNYEAQ. CDR3 size: 16 residues. V was clipped by 2 bases and J by 0 bases, with 13 bases between them. This CDR3 is CASSLIEGQSNYGYTF. The CDR3 nucleotides are TGTGCCAGCAGCTTAATCGAGGGTCAGTCTAACTATGGCTACACCTTC.

This chain links TRBV4-1 with TRBJ1-5; 7 bases line up with TRBD1. This CDR3 region has 15 residues. V lost 3 bases, J lost 4 bases, and 6 bases stayed unmatched. Per germline, CDR1 MGHRA and CDR2 YSYEKL. The CDR3 reads CASSQQGQSNQPQHF. As DNA, the CDR3 is TGCGCCAGCAGCCAGCAGGGACAGTCAAATCAGCCCCAGCATTTT.

This rearrangement joins TRBV18 to TRBJ2-3; TRBD1 is a possible D gene (5 bases). Germline V CDR1 and CDR2: KGHSH, LQKENI. This CDR3 spans 13 amino acids. Trimming removed 3 bases from V and 4 bases from J, with 8 bases in between. The CDR3 is CASSPVQADTQYF. CDR3 coding DNA: TGTGCCAGCTCACCCGTACAGGCAGATACGCAGTATTTT.

The V call is TRBV5-6, the J call TRBJ1-3; D gene uncertain. Germline V CDR1 and CDR2: SGHDT, YYEEEE. This CDR3 region has 15 residues. Deletions cut 0 bases from V and 0 bases from J, with 7 bases between. The CDR3 DNA is TGTGCCAGCAGCTTGGTTCCGTACTCTGGAAACACCATATATTTT. Translated: CASSLVPYSGNTIYF.

This chain connects TRBV11-2 to TRBJ1-2; D gene uncertain. The CDR3 runs to 13 residues. CDR1 and CDR2 (germline): SGHAT, FQNNGV. V lost 1 base to trimming and J lost 5 bases, with 8 bases between them. CDR3 sequence reads: CASSLGAGYGYTF. CDR3 nucleotide sequence: TGTGCCAGCAGCTTAGGGGCTGGGTATGGCTACACCTTC.

This chain uses TRBV30 with TRBJ1-2, with TRBD1 matching 10 bases. Trimming took 7 bases from V and 8 from J; bases not matched to a gene: 13. The length of the CDR3 is 14 residues. Germline V gene lookup returns CDR1 GTSNPN and CDR2 SVGIG (reference sequence). The CDR3, as DNA: TGTGCCTTAAACCAACCGGGACAGGGGTTCGGCTACACCTTC. It codes for CALNQPGQGFGYTF.

This clone was observed a single time. The rearrangement links TRBV5-1 to TRBJ1-2; 9 nucleotides agree with TRBD1. The germline V gene encodes CDR1 SGHRS and CDR2 YFSETQ. CDR3 length equals 17 residues. Germline trimming cut 5 bases from V and 4 bases from J; bases unmatched to any gene: 15. CDR3 residues: CASRNGTGILRLYGYTF. As DNA, the CDR3 is TGCGCCAGCAGAAACGGGACAGGGATCCTCCGACTCTATGGCTACACCTTC.

V is TRBV14 and J is TRBJ1-5; no clear D. Germline CDR1 is SGHDN and CDR2 is FVKESK. The CDR3 extends over 17 amino acids. V lost 1 base and J lost 0, with 13 bases in between. The CDR3 sequence: CASSQGLQNYSNQPQHF. The CDR3 coding sequence is TGTGCCAGCAGCCAAGGGTTACAGAATTATAGCAATCAGCCCCAGCATTTT.

The chain employs TRBV3-1 (or the pseudogene TRBV3-2) and TRBJ2-3, with 12 bases matching TRBD2. The CDR3 extends over 15 amino acids. Looked up from germline, CDR1 is LGHDT and CDR2 is YNNKEL (reference sequence). V dropped 7 bases and J dropped 5; count of bases not matched to a gene: 7. The CDR3, as DNA: TGTGCCAGCACCTCTAGCGGGGGGGCTTTAGATACGCAGTATTTT. This codes for CASTSSGGALDTQYF.

This chain joins TRBV30 and TRBJ1-1, with 9 bases aligning to TRBD1. Germline V CDR1 and CDR2: GTSNPN, SVGIG (reference sequence). Losses at the gene ends were 3 bases for V and 5 bases for J; bases not matched to a gene: 7. There are 14 residues in the CDR3. The CDR3 DNA reads as TGTGCCTGGAGCACGGGACAGGGTACAACTGAAGCTTTCTTT. Its translation is CAWSTGQGTTEAFF.

The V call is TRBV5-1, the J call TRBJ2-5; D possibly corresponds to TRBD1 (6 bases). Trimming took off 4 bases at V and 0 bases at J, with 16 bases between the two ends. Germline V gives CDR1 SGHRS, CDR2 YFSETQ. The CDR3 extends over 16 amino acids. CDR3 in DNA: TGCGCCAGCAGCCAGGTCACAGGGAGTTACCAAGAGACCCAGTACTTC. It codes for CASSQVTGSYQETQYF.

The rearrangement joins TRBV24-1 to TRBJ2-1, with D possibly TRBD1 on 5 matching bases. Germline values: CDR1 KGHDR, CDR2 SFDVKD. The CDR3 is 15 residues long. Trimming took 2 bases from V and 8 from J, leaving 15 bases between them. CDR3 nucleotides: TGTGCCACCAGTGATTCCCAGGGATTGTGGTATGAGCAGTTCTTC. Translation gives CATSDSQGLWYEQFF.

This clone appeared a few times. The chain carries TRBV14 and TRBJ1-1, with D perhaps matching TRBD1 (6 bases). This CDR3 has 15 amino acids. V lost 4 bases and J 1 base, leaving 13 bases between the germline ends. Germline V lookup: CDR1 SGHDN, CDR2 FVKESK. The CDR3 coding sequence is TGTGCCAGCAGCCCCTTCACAGGGACGAACACTGAAGCTTTCTTT. This sequence encodes CASSPFTGTNTEAFF.

The rearrangement links TRBV19 to TRBJ2-1; 7 bases fit TRBD1. Per germline, CDR1 LNHDA and CDR2 SQIVND (reference sequence). Trimming removed 7 bases from V and 4 bases from J; junction bases left unmatched: 4. The CDR3 length is 13 residues. For the CDR3, the DNA is TGTGCCAGTACCATGGACAGGTACAATGAGCAGTTCTTC. Translation gives CASTMDRYNEQFF.

This rearrangement joins TRBV5-4 to TRBJ1-2; TRBD1 might be the D (6 bases). The V end was cut by 3 bases, the J end by 2 bases, with 14 bases between. The CDR3 consists of 15 residues. Germline V gives CDR1 SGHNT, CDR2 YYREEE (reference sequence). Written as DNA, the CDR3 is TGTGCCAGCAGCTCCCCTGGACAGACAAACTATGGCTACACCTTC. Its translation is CASSSPGQTNYGYTF.

The chain recombines TRBV9 with TRBJ1-3; D may be TRBD1 (6 bases). This CDR3 contains 16 residues. V lost 0 bases to trimming and J lost 0 bases, with 10 bases between them. CDR1 is SGDLS and CDR2 is YYNGEE in the germline V gene. CDR3 nucleotides: TGTGCCAGCAGCGTAGGGGACACGGTCTCTGGAAACACCATATATTTT. As protein: CASSVGDTVSGNTIYF.

V gene TRBV7-8 combines with J gene TRBJ1-1, with TRBD1 matching 8 bases. Germline V gene data show CDR1 as SGHVS and CDR2 as FQNEAQ. V gave up 3 bases and J gave up 1 base; unmatched junction bases: 10. The CDR3 has 17 amino acids. DNA of the CDR3: TGTGCCAGCAGCTTGTCCCTCACAGGGGGGCCGAACACTGAAGCTTTCTTT. Translated: CASSLSLTGGPNTEAFF.

The chain has TRBV9 and TRBJ2-1, with 14 bases identical to TRBD2. Unmatched junction bases numbered 15, after V lost 3 bases and J lost 4 bases. The CDR3 length is 20 residues. From germline, CDR1 is SGDLS and CDR2 YYNGEE. The CDR3 DNA sequence: TGTGCCAGCAGCGCACTATCCAGACTAGCGGGGGGGCCGGGTTACAATGAGCAGTTCTTC. Protein product: CASSALSRLAGGPGYNEQFF.

This chain connects TRBV4-1 to TRBJ1-1; no definite D call. CDR3 length equals 13 residues. The germline V gene encodes CDR1 MGHRA and CDR2 YSYEKL. Trimming left V 2 bases short and J 0 bases short, with 4 bases between. As DNA, the CDR3 is TGCGCCAGCAGCCAAACAGTGAACACTGAAGCTTTCTTT. Amino acid sequence: CASSQTVNTEAFF.